This TCR beta chain was observed in a study of cytomegalovirus exposure and HLA in healthy donors. General study results and limits: In vitro assays verified that a few CMV-associated chains recognized CMV antigens specifically.

TCRdb's copy holds only in-frame clones and misses some; the assay was immunoSEQ multiplex PCR. The sample consists of about 150,000 clones, around nine tenths of them appearing once. Comment on this clone: As yet, its antigen is unknown.

The CDR3 consists of 15 residues. CDR1 and CDR2 from the germline V gene are GTSNPN and SVGIG (reference sequence). Trimming removed 3 bases at V and 0 bases at J, with 11 bases between. This TCR was sampled from a young woman in good health and CMV-seropositive. The specimen sequenced was PBMCs. The chain couples TRBV30 to TRBJ1-4; D is ambiguous. This CDR3 reads CAWSDGLATNEKLFF. The CDR3 region has the DNA TGTGCCTGGAGCGATGGACTCGCAACTAATGAAAAACTGTTTTTT.